Listed here are 13 T cell receptor beta chains from one sample, sequenced in a study of blood T cell repertoires in COVID-19. Libraries were prepared by immunoSEQ multiplex PCR; TCRdb keeps only in-frame clonotypes and omits some of them. The data hold approximately 250,000 clones, with about 79% observed a single time. The sample comprised peripheral blood. The receptor source for this set is a middle-aged man who had recovered from COVID-19.

The V call is TRBV2, the J call TRBJ2-2; D is uncertain. There are 13 residues in the CDR3. Deletions cut 4 bases from V and 8 bases from J, with 11 bases between. CDR1 SNHLY and CDR2 FYNNEI come from the germline V gene. The CDR3 reads CASSVSPFGELFF. The CDR3 DNA reads TGTGCCAGCAGTGTTAGTCCCTTTGGGGAGCTGTTTTTT.

The chain employs TRBV19 and TRBJ1-1; D is undetermined. V lost 3 bases to trimming and J lost 5 bases, with 16 bases between them. The CDR3 length is 15 residues. In germline, CDR1 is LNHDA, CDR2 SQIVND (reference sequence). The CDR3 DNA is TGTGCCAGTAGTATCGGAGAGGGTGAATATACTGAAGCTTTCTTT. The encoded protein is CASSIGEGEYTEAFF.

The chain's CDR3 is CATSRTVTSGGPGEQYF. The CDR3 nucleotides are TGTGCCACCAGCAGAACTGTAACTAGCGGGGGGCCAGGAGAGCAGTACTTC. The chain carries TRBV15 and TRBJ2-7; 12 bases are shared with TRBD2. The germline V gene has CDR1 LNHNV and CDR2 YYDKDF (reference sequence). This CDR3 spans 17 amino acids. V lost 2 bases, J lost 7 bases, and 12 bases stayed unmatched. The full variable domain, with the rest looked up from reference TRBV15 and TRBJ2-7, is DAMVIQNPRYQVTQFGKPVTLSCSQTLNHNVMYWYQQKSSQAPKLLFHYYDKDFNNEADTPDNFQSRRPNTSFCFLDIRSPGLGDTAMYLCATSRTVTSGGPGEQYFGPGTRLTVT.

V and J are TRBV6-5 and TRBJ2-2; tentative D call: TRBD2 (5 bases). Trimming shortened V by 10 bases and J by 1 base, and 16 bases separated the two germline ends. The CDR3 is 15 residues long. CDR1 and CDR2 from the germline V gene are MNHEY and SVGAGI. This CDR3 is CATAFLGRNTGELFF. CDR3 nucleotides: TGTGCCACCGCCTTTTTGGGGAGGAACACCGGGGAGCTGTTTTTT.

The chain joins TRBV18 to TRBJ1-5; D gene uncertain. Trimming left V 5 bases short and J 7 bases short, with 18 bases between. Germline V gene data show CDR1 as KGHSH and CDR2 as LQKENI. The CDR3 loop spans 15 amino acids. The CDR3 nucleotides are TGTGCCAGCTCAGCGACCAGCGGCTCCGAGCAGCCCCAGCATTTT. This translates into CASSATSGSEQPQHF.

The chain carries TRBV10-1 and TRBJ2-3; TRBD2 aligns across 8 bases. Germline CDR1 WNHNN, CDR2 SYGVQD (reference sequence). CDR3 size: 15 residues. V was pared by 2 bases and J by 5 bases, with 6 bases of the junction left unmatched. The CDR3 is CASSEDGGARDTQYF. The CDR3 bases are TGCGCCAGCAGTGAGGACGGGGGGGCGAGAGATACGCAGTATTTT.

V is TRBV6-5 and J is TRBJ1-5, with no clear D. Trimming took 6 bases from V and 6 from J, leaving 12 bases between them. The CDR3 runs 13 residues. CDR1 and CDR2 from the germline V gene are MNHEY and SVGAGI. The CDR3 is CASSTQRFQPQHF. The CDR3, as DNA: TGTGCCAGCAGCACGCAGCGGTTTCAGCCCCAGCATTTT.

The chain uses TRBV6-5 and TRBJ2-1; TRBD2 aligns across 10 bases. CDR1 and CDR2 from the germline V gene are MNHEY and SVGAGI. V trimming: 10 bases; J trimming: 3 bases; junction bases outside the gene matches: 9. CDR3 length: 15 residues. DNA for the CDR3: TGTGCCACCCACTCCGGGACTAGCGTCTACAATGAGCAGTTCTTC. This sequence encodes CATHSGTSVYNEQFF.

The chain carries TRBV3-1 (or the pseudogene TRBV3-2) and TRBJ2-3, with D unresolved. The CDR3 totals 13 residues. CDR1 and CDR2 from the germline V gene are LGHDT and YNNKEL (reference sequence). Trimming cost V 1 base and J 4 bases, with 6 bases left between them. The DNA for the CDR3 is TGTGCCAGCAGCCAAGGCGCACCAGATACGCAGTATTTT. Translating it yields CASSQGAPDTQYF.

With respect to this clone: The same CDR3 is also encoded by other DNA sequences in this sample. This chain connects TRBV4-3 to TRBJ2-2, with 13 nucleotides matching TRBD2. The length of the CDR3 is 16 residues. V shed 4 bases, J shed 5 bases, and the junction held 4 bases outside the gene matches. Germline assignment: CDR1 LGHNA and CDR2 YSLEER. This CDR3 reads CASSPRTSGGTGELFF. CDR3 nucleotide sequence: TGCGCCAGCAGCCCGAGGACTAGCGGGGGAACCGGGGAGCTGTTTTTT.

The rearrangement joins TRBV14 to TRBJ2-5, with 10 bases identical to TRBD2. CDR3 length: 16 amino acids. Germline CDR1 is SGHDN and CDR2 is FVKESK. The V and J ends lost 5 bases and 5 bases, in that order; junction bases with no gene match: 11. The CDR3: CASSDPRLAGVETQYF. CDR3 bases: TGTGCCAGCAGCGACCCAAGGCTAGCGGGGGTGGAGACCCAGTACTTC.

The chain uses TRBV11-2 and TRBJ2-5; 7 positions agree with TRBD2. This CDR3 spans 14 amino acids. Germline V lookup: CDR1 SGHAT, CDR2 FQNNGV. V was clipped by 3 bases and J by 5 bases; unmatched bases: 6. CDR3 region: CASSFFGGTETQYF. Written as DNA, the CDR3 is TGTGCCAGCAGCTTCTTCGGGGGGACGGAGACCCAGTACTTC.

V usage is TRBV3-1 (or the pseudogene TRBV3-2) and J usage is TRBJ1-4, with no clear D. CDR3 length: 15 residues. V lost 3 bases to trimming and J lost 2 bases, with 10 bases between them. CDR1 and CDR2 from the germline V gene are LGHDT and YNNKEL (reference sequence). In nucleotides, the CDR3 is TGTGCCAGCAGCCAGAAGCGGGAGACTAATGAAAAACTGTTTTTT. It is translated as CASSQKRETNEKLFF.